The clone carrying this T cell receptor (beta chain) was recorded once. These data belong to a study of T cells in Graves' hyperthyroidism and ophthalmopathy. Template material for amplifying TCR beta CDR3 regions consisted of RNA transcripts. HTBI primers were employed in a first-round RT-PCR of the TCR CDR3. TCRdb reanalysed the multiplex PCR reads using MiXCR and keeps one entry per CDR3 protein. Here the sample spans approximately 600,000 distinct CDR3 sequences, roughly 20% being singletons. The CDR3 is 13 amino acids. Trimming removed 8 bases from V and 4 bases from J, with 13 bases in between. Per the germline V gene, CDR1 is SNHLY and CDR2 is FYNNEI.

The receptor comes from a man between 25 and 39 years old with Graves' ophthalmopathy. V gene TRBV2 combines with J gene TRBJ2-3; D remains unclear. The sequenced sample consisted of blood. The CDR3 DNA is TGTGCCAGCGGGATAAGCCCCGCAGATACGCAGTATTTT. Translating it yields CASGISPADTQYF.